The present T cell receptor (beta chain) was sequenced within a study of beta chain features in type 1 diabetes. The study's findings and limits: High-TCR-expressing cells could be over-represented by cDNA sequencing. In the patient group, naive, central memory and Treg TCRB repertoires seemed more alike than in the healthy donor group. TCRB CDR3s from Type 1 diabetes patients were moderately but significantly shorter in all four CD4+ subsets.

Every bit of the isolated RNA underwent reverse transcription, so sequencing read expressed TCRB transcripts. Method: immunoSEQ multiplex PCR; TCRdb's copy keeps in-frame clones and lacks some. This table holds 300,000 to 350,000 clones, less than 9.5% found once. As regards this clone: Antigen specificity is unknown.

Looked up from germline, CDR1 is SGHTA and CDR2 is FQGNSA. V lost 6 bases, J lost 4 bases, and 10 bases stayed unmatched. The CDR3 has 15 amino acids. The sequence was obtained from a woman aged 18-29 years in good health. Sequenced input: central memory CD4+ T cells from blood. The chain recombines TRBV7-2 with TRBJ2-7; TRBD2 aligns across 9 bases. CDR3: CASSNTSGFRYEQYF. As DNA, the CDR3 is TGTGCCAGCAGTAATACTAGCGGGTTCCGGTACGAGCAGTACTTC.